A single sample is the source of the 25 T cell receptor gamma chains below, sequenced in a study of Vδ1+ human thymocytes. The template was reverse-transcribed extracted RNA. Multiplex PCR used pooled V-gene forward primers and a constant-region reverse primer to amplify CDR3s. TCRdb repeated clone calling on the multiplex PCR reads with CATT. Of about 6,500 gamma-chain clones detected, approximately 42% appear once; the ten largest clones hold more than 1.5%. Their target antigens are unknown. Study-level findings and limits: Thymic TRG and TRD repertoires appeared highly polyclonal, with Gaussian CDR3 length distributions.

The sample was Vdelta1+ gamma-delta thymocytes from the thymus. Subset in this sample: FACS-sorted CD3+ TCRalphabeta- TCRVdelta1+ TCRVdelta2- thymocytes. These receptors were collected from a boy under three years old who had congenital heart surgery.

The chain recombines TRGV5 with TRGJ1 or TRGJ2. Germline trimming cut 4 bases from V and 12 bases from J; bases unmatched to any gene: 6. This CDR3 spans 10 amino acids. In germline, CDR1 is VINAFY, CDR2 YDVSNSKD. This chain's CDR3 is CATWDWWKLF. The CDR3, as DNA: TGTGCCACCTGGGATTGGTGGAAACTCTTT.

The rearrangement joins TRGV3 to TRGJ1 or TRGJ2. No J segment appears in TCRdb, so it was assigned here by matching the sequence to germline. The CDR3 runs 13 residues. J lost 3 bases, V lost 1 base, and 3 bases had no gene match. Germline V gives CDR1 VTNTFY, CDR2 YDVSTARD (reference sequence). CDR3 in DNA: TGTGCCACCTGGGACAGTGTTTATTATAAGAAACTCTTT. It specifies CATWDSVYYKKLF.

By share of the sample, this clone is medium-sized. The chain couples TRGV8 to TRGJ1 or TRGJ2. This CDR3 has 12 residues. Germline V gene sequence: CDR1 VENAVY, CDR2 YDSYNSRV. V trimming: 3 bases; J trimming: 4 bases; junction bases outside the gene matches: 3. CDR3 sequence: CATWDEYYKKLF. The CDR3, as DNA: TGTGCCACCTGGGATGAGTATTATAAGAAACTCTTT.

The genes are TRGV3 and TRGJ1 or TRGJ2. TCRdb supplies no J gene; here it was assigned by aligning the nucleotide sequence to germline. V shed 2 bases and J 11 bases; nucleotides not matched to a gene: 24. From germline, CDR1 is VTNTFY and CDR2 YDVSTARD (reference sequence). The CDR3 loop spans 17 amino acids. CDR3 protein: CATWDIRSRTAGVEKLF. The CDR3 bases are TGTGCCACCTGGGACATAAGGTCAAGAACTGCAGGTGTGGAGAAACTCTTT.

The chain joins TRGV5 to TRGJ1 or TRGJ2. The CDR3 has 12 amino acids. Germline CDR1 reads VINAFY; CDR2 reads YDVSNSKD. After removal of 3 bases from V and 6 bases from J, the junction contained 5 bases not matched to a gene. The CDR3 reads CATWDWGYKKLF. Here the CDR3 DNA reads TGTGCCACCTGGGACTGGGGTTATAAGAAACTCTTT.

The J gene is TRGJP2; the V gene was not called. This CDR3 is built from 14 residues. CDR3 coding DNA: TGTGCCACCTGTGACAGGCCGGGTGATTGGATCAAGACGTTT. Translating it yields CATCDRPGDWIKTF.

This clone was detected only a few times. The V gene is TRGV4, the J gene TRGJ1 or TRGJ2. The CDR3 runs 14 residues. J lost 3 bases, V lost 1 base, and 6 bases had no gene match. CDR1 and CDR2 from the germline V gene are EGSTGY and YDSYTSSV. The CDR3 loop reads CATWDGPIYYKKLF. CDR3 DNA sequence: TGTGCCACCTGGGATGGACCTATTTATTATAAGAAACTCTTT.

This clone was counted between two and nine times. V gene TRGV9 combines with J gene TRGJ1 or TRGJ2. This CDR3 spans 11 amino acids. V shed 2 bases and J 9 bases; nucleotides not matched to a gene: 4. Germline CDR1 and CDR2: GITISATS and ISYDGTV (reference sequence). The DNA for the CDR3 is TGTGCCTTGTGGGAGGGGGCTAAGAAACTCTTT. Residues: CALWEGAKKLF.

The V gene remains uncalled, whereas the J gene is TRGJ1 or TRGJ2. This CDR3 region has 11 residues. The CDR3 coding sequence is TGTGCCACCTGGGATGCGCGGAAGAAACTCTTT. Translating gives CATWDARKKLF.

This chain joins TRGV3 and TRGJ1 or TRGJ2. The CDR3 length is 10 residues. The germline gives CDR1 VTNTFY, CDR2 YDVSTARD (reference sequence). V lost 4 bases and J lost 7; bases outside the gene matches: 1. CDR3 residues: CATWEYKKLF. In DNA, the CDR3 is TGTGCCACCTGGGAATATAAGAAACTCTTT.

J is TRGJ1 or TRGJ2 and V is TRGV8. The J gene is absent in TCRdb and was assigned here via DNA matching to germline. The junction had 18 bases not matched to a gene; V was cut back by 4 bases and J by 12 bases. The CDR3 has 14 residues. CDR1 and CDR2 (germline): VENAVY, YDSYNSRV. The CDR3 loop reads CATWEYPIAHRKLF. As DNA, the CDR3 is TGTGCCACCTGGGAGTATCCGATTGCCCATAGGAAACTCTTT.

This sequence joins TRGV4 and TRGJ1 or TRGJ2. Unmatched junction bases numbered 4, after V lost 5 bases and J lost 0 bases. CDR1 is EGSTGY and CDR2 is YDSYTSSV in the germline V gene. The CDR3 spans 13 residues. CDR3 nucleotide sequence: TGTGCCACCTGGGGCAAGAATTATTATAAGAAACTCTTT. It is translated as CATWGKNYYKKLF.

Details on this clone: Germline and junction disagree at one end, which may indicate a read error. The V and J genes are TRGV9 and TRGJ1 or TRGJ2. No J segment appears in TCRdb, so it was assigned here by matching the sequence to germline. Germline loops: CDR1 GITISATS, CDR2 ISYDGTV (reference sequence). The CDR3 extends over 12 amino acids. In nucleotides, the CDR3 is TGTGCCTTGTGGGGGGATTACTATAAGAAACTCTTT. It translates to CALWGDYYKKLF.

This sequence joins TRGV9 and TRGJ1 or TRGJ2. TCRdb gives no J gene; it was assigned here by matching the DNA to germline. Germline CDR1 and CDR2: GITISATS and ISYDGTV (reference sequence). V lost 0 bases to trimming and J lost 0 bases; unmatched junction nucleotides: 8. The CDR3 has 16 residues. For the CDR3, the DNA is TGTGCCTTGTGGGAGGTGCGCTCCCCGAATTATTATAAGAAACTCTTT. Translated, it gives CALWEVRSPNYYKKLF.

A word on this clone: An end of the junction differs from the germline gene, which may be a read error. The chain employs TRGV3 and TRGJ1 or TRGJ2. This CDR3 region has 14 residues. Germline-derived CDR1 and CDR2 are VTNTFY and YDVSTARD (reference sequence). CDR3 bases: TGTGCCACCTGGGACAGGCCGAATTATTATAAGAAACTATTT. Encoded protein: CATWDRPNYYKKLF.

J is TRGJ1 or TRGJ2 and V is TRGV9. The V segment lost 9 bases and the J segment 4 bases; nucleotides outside the gene matches: 9. The CDR3 totals 12 residues. The germline V gene encodes CDR1 GITISATS and CDR2 ISYDGTV (reference sequence). The CDR3 sequence is CALGGTYYKKLF. The CDR3, as DNA: TGTGCCTTGGGGGGGACCTATTATAAGAAACTCTTT.

J is TRGJ1 or TRGJ2 and V is TRGV3. TCRdb lists no J gene, so it was determined here by aligning the DNA to germline. With V trimmed by 0 bases and J by 10 bases, 6 bases remained unmatched. Germline CDR1 reads VTNTFY; CDR2 reads YDVSTARD (reference sequence). The CDR3 is made up of 12 amino acids. The CDR3: CATWDRPPKKLF. The CDR3 DNA is TGTGCCACCTGGGACAGGCCCCCCAAGAAACTCTTT.

Details on this clone: The sample holds other DNA sequences that translate to the same CDR3. This chain joins TRGV5 and TRGJ1 or TRGJ2. This CDR3 spans 11 amino acids. After removal of 1 base from V and 10 bases from J, the junction contained 4 bases not matched to a gene. CDR1 is VINAFY and CDR2 is YDVSNSKD in the germline V gene. CDR3 DNA: TGTGCCACCTGGGACAGACGAAAGAAACTCTTT. Protein: CATWDRRKKLF.

As to this clone: A much larger clone sits a single nucleotide away, making a read error possible. Other DNA sequences in this specimen translate into the identical CDR3. This sequence joins TRGV9 and TRGJ1 or TRGJ2. The CDR3 runs 12 residues. Germline V gene lookup returns CDR1 GITISATS and CDR2 ISYDGTV (reference sequence). V trimming: 2 bases; J trimming: 5 bases; junction bases outside the gene matches: 3. CDR3 DNA: TGTGCCTTGTGGGAGGGGCATTATAAGAAACTCTTT. This codes for CALWEGHYKKLF.

About this clone itself: Other DNA sequences from this sample encode an identical CDR3 as well. The rearrangement joins TRGV4 to TRGJ1 or TRGJ2. Assignment of the J gene here rests on matching the DNA to germline, because TCRdb gives none. The CDR3 loop spans 14 amino acids. Germline loops: CDR1 EGSTGY, CDR2 YDSYTSSV. V shed 0 bases and J 0 bases; nucleotides not matched to a gene: 2. CDR3 region: CATWDGRNYYKKLF. CDR3 coding DNA: TGTGCCACCTGGGATGGGAGGAATTATTATAAGAAACTCTTT.

Here the J gene is TRGJP2 and the V gene is not called. This CDR3 has 13 residues. CDR3 residues: CATWDTGRWIKTF. The CDR3 bases are TGTGCCACCTGGGACACGGGCAGGTGGATCAAGACGTTT.

No V gene was called here, but the J gene is TRGJP2. The CDR3 runs 13 residues. DNA for the CDR3: TGTGCCACCTGGGATGGAGGGGATTGGATCAAGACGTTT. It is translated as CATWDGGDWIKTF.

Concerning this clone itself: This sequence may be a read error, since a much larger clone differs from it by one base. This chain uses TRGV9 with TRGJ1 or TRGJ2. TCRdb gives no J gene; it was assigned here by matching the DNA to germline. The V and J ends lost 3 bases and 3 bases, in that order; junction bases with no gene match: 2. This CDR3 has 12 residues. The germline CDR1 and CDR2 sequences are GITISATS and ISYDGTV (reference sequence). In nucleotides, the CDR3 is TGTGCCTTGTGGGAGACTTATTATAAGAAACTCTTT. Protein sequence: CALWETYYKKLF.

Comment on this clone: Other DNA sequences of this sample code for an identical CDR3. The chain is built from TRGV5 and TRGJ1 or TRGJ2. No J gene was available from TCRdb, and it was assigned here by a germline match of the DNA. The V gene end was trimmed by 2 bases and the J gene end by 11 bases; junction bases not matched to a gene: 6. Germline CDR1 VINAFY, CDR2 YDVSNSKD. The CDR3 contains 11 residues. The CDR3 is CATWDTREKLF. As DNA, the CDR3 is TGTGCCACCTGGGACACCAGGGAGAAACTCTTT.

The chain carries TRGV2 and TRGJ1 or TRGJ2. TCRdb gives no J gene; it was assigned here by matching the DNA to germline. The ends lost 0 bases at V and 11 bases at J; junction bases unmatched: 4. Germline V lookup: CDR1 EGSNGY, CDR2 YDSYNSKV. The CDR3 consists of 11 residues. The CDR3: CATWDGPQKLF. The CDR3 nucleotides are TGTGCCACCTGGGACGGGCCCCAGAAACTCTTT.